The text below deals with one T cell receptor beta chain. Its antigen is currently unknown. Profiled with immunoSEQ multiplex PCR; TCRdb holds only in-frame clones, not every one. The sample yields about half a million clones, about 89% seen once. The sample is drawn from a study of Ad26.COV2.S vaccination and SARS-CoV-2 variants. Background on the study: Within the COV1001 Ad26.COV2.S trial arm, the donor was enrolled. Findings and caveats of the study: Vaccinees showed greater spike-specific TCR breadth than placebo recipients. Considerable breadth of spike-specific CD8+ and CD4+ T cell responses has reportedly been documented following vaccination.

V dropped 3 bases and J dropped 1 base, with 24 bases sitting between them. CDR3 length: 19 amino acids. Germline-derived CDR1 and CDR2 are SEHNR and FQNEAQ (reference sequence). The sample's treatment: over 15 received Ad26.COV2.S at low or high dose, single or two shots; five or six received placebo; per-sample allocation not given. Collection of the samples took place on day 63 after the first injection of vaccine or placebo. The V call is TRBV7-9, the J call TRBJ1-2, with TRBD1 as a possible D gene (6 bases). The TCR sequence derives from a person aged 18-65 years who received the Ad26.COV2.S COVID-19 vaccine or a placebo. The sequenced sample was peripheral blood, obtained in a trial of Ad26.COV2.S vaccine versus placebo. Here the CDR3 DNA reads TGTGCCAGCAGCTTTAACAACCCGGGCATGGGGGCATTTAACTATGGCTACACCTTC. It encodes CASSFNNPGMGAFNYGYTF.